These 8 T cell receptor beta chains came from one sample sequenced in a study of cytomegalovirus exposure and HLA in healthy donors. The PCR had 60 Vbeta and 13 Jbeta primers. Assay used: immunoSEQ multiplex PCR; TCRdb lists only in-frame clones, some missing. The sample yields some 78,000 clones, approximately 80% seen once. Sequences were obtained from PBMCs. Every receptor here comes from a woman between 50 and 59 years old in good health and CMV-seropositive.

The chain has TRBV23-1 and TRBJ2-1, with D possibly TRBD1 on 6 matching bases. TRBV23-1 is labeled an ORF, and its function is uncertain. Between the trimmed V and J ends, which lost 1 base and 5 bases, there was a span of 15 bases. The CDR3 sequence is 16 residues long. CDR3 DNA: TGCGCCAGCAGTCAATGTATCCAGGGGAAGGACAATGAGCAGTTCTTC. This gives the protein CASSQCIQGKDNEQFF.

The chain links TRBV19 to TRBJ2-1; a weak D match, TRBD2 (5 bases). CDR1 LNHDA and CDR2 SQIVND come from the germline V gene (reference sequence). CDR3 size: 18 residues. V lost 5 bases to trimming and J lost 2 bases, with 22 bases between them. CDR3 in amino acids: CASSRTSADGVPYNEQFF. CDR3 DNA sequence: TGTGCCAGTAGTCGGACGTCAGCAGACGGGGTTCCCTACAATGAGCAGTTCTTC.

This clone appeared a single time. The J gene is TRBJ1-4, the V gene TRBV30; D might be TRBD1 (5 bases). Trimming removed 4 bases at V and 7 bases at J, with 10 bases between. Per the germline V gene, CDR1 is GTSNPN and CDR2 is SVGIG (reference sequence). CDR3 length: 12 amino acids. The CDR3 protein is CAWTGRGEKLFF. CDR3 coding DNA: TGTGCCTGGACGGGGCGGGGTGAAAAACTGTTTTTT.

This clone was recorded a few times. This chain joins TRBV5-1 and TRBJ1-4, with D hard to call. Germline V gene data show CDR1 as SGHRS and CDR2 as YFSETQ. The germline V and J ends were trimmed by 0 bases and 5 bases, with 8 bases remaining between them. The CDR3 covers 14 residues. The CDR3 bases are TGCGCCAGCAGCTTGGCCTATCGGAATGAAAAACTGTTTTTT. Translation: CASSLAYRNEKLFF.

Regarding this clone: Different DNA sequences within this sample yield the same CDR3. The rearrangement joins TRBV2 to TRBJ2-7, with TRBD1 identical over 8 bases. CDR1 SNHLY and CDR2 FYNNEI come from the germline V gene. The length of the CDR3 is 13 residues. V was clipped by 6 bases and J by 2 bases; unmatched bases: 3. The CDR3 DNA reads TGTGCCAGCAGCCTGGACAGGGCCTACGAGCAGTACTTC. Its protein is CASSLDRAYEQYF.

In this sample, this clone turned up once. The junction departs from the called germline gene at one end, perhaps through a read error. V and J are TRBV30 and TRBJ1-6; possible D gene TRBD1, 6 bases. The germline gives CDR1 GTSNPN, CDR2 SVGIG (reference sequence). The CDR3 consists of 16 residues. CDR3 sequence (DNA): TGTGCCTGGAGTGCGTGGGACACCGGGCCAAATTCACCCCTCTACTTT. It yields the protein CAWSAWDTGPNSPLYF.

Concerning this clone: The DNA is omitted, as the CDR3 cannot be located on it reliably, and the CDR3 follows TCRdb's listing. The chain is built from TRBV15 and TRBJ2-1; the D segment call TRBD2 is taken from the table without a DNA check. Germline assignment: CDR1 LNHNV and CDR2 YYDKDF (reference sequence). The CDR3 is 19 residues long, ends included. This CDR3 is CATSRDEFRGRREWDEQFF.

The genes are TRBV18 and TRBJ1-2; D is unresolved. The CDR3 totals 13 residues. Germline CDR1 KGHSH, CDR2 LQKENI. Trimming took 3 bases from V and 4 from J, leaving 9 bases between them. CDR3 sequence (DNA): TGTGCCAGCTCACCTGACATGGTCTATGGCTACACCTTC. Amino acids: CASSPDMVYGYTF.